This TCR beta chain was captured in a study of blood T cells in healthy people across ages. The study, taken as a whole, reports: No one knew whether donors had CMV, which possibly confounded expanded clonotype changes.

The germline V gene has CDR1 SEHNR and CDR2 FQNEAQ (reference sequence). The CDR3 is 15 amino acids. V lost 9 bases to trimming and J lost 7 bases; unmatched junction nucleotides: 12. In this sample, this clonotype turned up a few times. Its cognate antigen is unknown. Using a J-beta primer mix together with a sample-barcoded 5' primer, a second PCR was run for roughly 6 to 11 cycles. Using its own MiXCR run on the 5' RACE reads, TCRdb lists one record per CDR3 protein. The sample shows approximately 1,000,000 distinct CDR3 sequences, around 45% of them seen only once. J is TRBJ2-1 and V is TRBV7-9; TRBD2 aligns across 10 bases. The sequence was obtained from a woman aged 55-69 years in good health. The sample was blood. CDR3 protein: CASLIAGGPSNEQFF. Here the CDR3 DNA reads TGTGCCAGTCTTATAGCGGGAGGCCCCTCAAATGAGCAGTTCTTC.